The 22 T cell receptor beta chains below come from one sample, sequenced in a study of cytomegalovirus exposure and HLA in healthy donors (dated by TCRdb to about 2017). Library preparation was by the immunoSEQ multiplex PCR assay. Held by TCRdb, this immuneACCESS table contains in-frame sequences only and omits some clones. Under half of the omission traces to an unresolved V gene where checked; the cause of the rest is unknown. For this sample the table gives 55,000 to 75,000 clones, of which 90% to 96% were detected only once. Of the sample, roughly 1% falls within the top ten clones. The sequencing input was PBMCs. The receptor set was obtained from a young woman in good health and CMV-seronegative.

J is TRBJ2-7 and V is TRBV5-1; 9 nucleotides align to TRBD1. V lost 4 bases to trimming and J lost 6 bases; unmatched junction nucleotides: 11. The germline gives CDR1 SGHRS, CDR2 YFSETQ. CDR3 length equals 15 residues. The CDR3 DNA reads as TGCGCCAGCAGCCCCGCCGGGACAGGGATCCTCGAGCAGTACTTC. It codes for CASSPAGTGILEQYF.

CDR3 in DNA: TGTGCCAGCTCACCAGGGGGGGATGGCTACACCTTC. Translating gives CASSPGGDGYTF. The chain recombines TRBV18 with TRBJ1-2; D is possibly TRBD1 (5 bases). Germline CDR1 reads KGHSH; CDR2 reads LQKENI. The CDR3 runs 12 residues. Deletions cut 2 bases from V and 6 bases from J, with 7 bases between.

The chain couples TRBV11-2 to TRBJ2-1; 11 positions agree with TRBD1. This CDR3 spans 15 amino acids. V shed 3 bases, J shed 3 bases, and the junction held 1 base outside the gene matches. Germline V gene data show CDR1 as SGHAT and CDR2 as FQNNGV. CDR3 DNA sequence: TGTGCCAGCAGCTTCGGGACAGGGGGCTACAATGAGCAGTTCTTC. It encodes CASSFGTGGYNEQFF.

The rearrangement uses TRBV7-2 and TRBJ2-7; weak D call: TRBD2 (5 bases). Trimming shortened V by 5 bases and J by 3 bases, and 17 bases separated the two germline ends. Germline V lookup: CDR1 SGHTA, CDR2 FQGNSA. The CDR3 is 15 amino acids. CDR3 DNA sequence: TGTGCCAGCAGCCCGGGGTGGACCACCGGCTACGAGCAGTACTTC. Translating it yields CASSPGWTTGYEQYF.

V is TRBV7-9 and J is TRBJ1-5, with D possibly TRBD1 on 5 matching bases. CDR3 length: 13 amino acids. Trimming cost V 5 bases and J 16 bases, with 21 bases left between them. Looked up from germline, CDR1 is SEHNR and CDR2 is FQNEAQ (reference sequence). This chain's CDR3 is CASSPPKDRGVHF. In nucleotides, the CDR3 is TGTGCCAGCAGCCCCCCGAAGGACCGGGGGGTACATTTT.

The chain couples TRBV18 to TRBJ2-5; 8 positions match TRBD1. The CDR3 length is 16 residues. Germline V gene lookup returns CDR1 KGHSH and CDR2 LQKENI. V trimming: 0 bases; J trimming: 4 bases; junction bases outside the gene matches: 7. This chain's CDR3 is CASSPPGRGRGETQYF. The CDR3 nucleotides read TGTGCCAGCTCACCACCGGGCAGGGGGCGCGGAGAGACCCAGTACTTC.

This clone has only one observation. CDR3 region: CASSLFAAEQFF. As DNA, the CDR3 is TGTGCCAGCAGTTTATTCGCGGCTGAGCAGTTCTTC. The V and J genes are TRBV28 and TRBJ2-1, with no clear D. The CDR3 sequence is 12 residues long. V lost 1 base, J lost 9 bases, and 7 bases lay in between. Germline-derived CDR1 and CDR2 are MDHEN and SYDVKM.

The chain joins TRBV30 to TRBJ1-1; the match to TRBD1 covers 9 bases. Per the germline V gene, CDR1 is GTSNPN and CDR2 is SVGIG (reference sequence). With V trimmed by 5 bases and J by 1 base, 5 bases remained unmatched. The CDR3 length is 14 residues. In DNA, the CDR3 is TGTGCCTGGTCACGACAGGGGGGGAACACTGAAGCTTTCTTT. This sequence encodes CAWSRQGGNTEAFF.

The J gene is TRBJ1-2, the V gene TRBV7-3; TRBD1 matches at 8 bases. Germline V gene sequence: CDR1 SGHTA, CDR2 FQGTGA. J was trimmed by 6 bases and V by 0 bases; bases with no gene match: 6. The CDR3 runs 15 residues. As DNA, the CDR3 is TGTGCCAGCAGCTTAACCCCCAGGGGGCGGGATGGCTACACCTTC. Translation gives CASSLTPRGRDGYTF. Using reference TRBV7-3 and TRBJ1-2 for the parts outside the CDR3, the full variable domain is GAGVSQTPSNKVTEKGKYVELRCDPISGHTALYWYRQSLGQGPEFLIYFQGTGAADDSGLPNDRFFAVRPEGSVSTLKIQRTERGDSAVYLCASSLTPRGRDGYTFGSGTRLTVV.

This rearrangement joins TRBV28 to TRBJ1-2; D is unresolved. Trimming cost V 3 bases and J 4 bases, with 6 bases left between them. Germline CDR1 and CDR2: MDHEN and SYDVKM. This CDR3 region has 12 residues. The CDR3 DNA follows: TGTGCCAGCAGTTTGGGCAGCTATGGCTACACCTTC. It is translated as CASSLGSYGYTF.

J is TRBJ2-3 and V is TRBV9; tentatively, D is TRBD1 (6 bases). CDR1 and CDR2 from the germline V gene are SGDLS and YYNGEE. The CDR3 spans 21 residues. Trimming pared 3 bases from V and 2 bases from J, leaving 31 bases between. The CDR3 loop is CASSAARTGSLGPSATDTQYF. The DNA of the CDR3 is TGTGCCAGCAGCGCCGCCCGAACAGGGAGCCTAGGCCCCTCAGCCACAGATACGCAGTATTTT.

The gene calls are TRBV5-4 and TRBJ1-1, with TRBD1 identical over 8 bases. After removal of 3 bases from V and 0 bases from J, the junction contained 4 bases not matched to a gene. Germline V gene sequence: CDR1 SGHNT, CDR2 YYREEE (reference sequence). The CDR3 runs to 15 residues. The CDR3 DNA sequence: TGTGCCAGCAGCTCGACAGGGGCCATGAACACTGAAGCTTTCTTT. Residues: CASSSTGAMNTEAFF.

The V call is TRBV5-1, the J call TRBJ2-7; possibly TRBD1 for D (6 bases). Germline loops: CDR1 SGHRS, CDR2 YFSETQ. The CDR3 spans 13 residues. V lost 0 bases and J 2 bases, leaving 6 bases between the germline ends. The CDR3 loop is CASSLGDTYEQYF. The CDR3 DNA reads TGCGCCAGCAGCTTGGGGGACACCTACGAGCAGTACTTC.

V is TRBV2 and J is TRBJ1-2, with TRBD1 matching 10 bases. V shed 7 bases and J 6 bases; nucleotides not matched to a gene: 8. The V gene's germline CDR1 is SNHLY and CDR2 FYNNEI. This CDR3 spans 14 amino acids. The CDR3 nucleotides are TGTGCCAGCACCGCCGGGGACAGGGGTCATGGCTACACCTTC. This gives the protein CASTAGDRGHGYTF. Full variable domain (remainder filled in from reference TRBV2 and TRBJ1-2): EPEVTQTPSHQVTQMGQEVILRCVPISNHLYFYWYRQILGQKVEFLVSFYNNEISEKSEIFDDQFSVERPDGSNFTLKIRSTKLEDSAMYFCASTAGDRGHGYTFGSGTRLTVV.

The CDR3 is CASSPQGQGAGYGYTF. Here the CDR3 DNA reads TGTGCCAGCAGTCCCCAAGGTCAGGGGGCTGGCTATGGCTACACCTTC. This chain joins TRBV2 and TRBJ1-2; TRBD1 agrees at 8 bases. This CDR3 spans 16 amino acids. Germline V gene sequence: CDR1 SNHLY, CDR2 FYNNEI. The V segment lost 5 bases and the J segment 4 bases; nucleotides outside the gene matches: 12.

The rearrangement uses TRBV11-3 and TRBJ1-4; no clear D. Germline lookup yields CDR1 SGHNT and CDR2 YENEEA. The length of the CDR3 is 18 residues. The V end lost 2 bases, the J end lost 2 bases, and 18 bases lay between the germline ends. The chain's CDR3 is CASSLPGDHTRTNEKLFF. The CDR3 DNA reads TGTGCCAGCAGCTTACCCGGAGACCACACCCGGACTAATGAAAAACTGTTTTTT.

This chain uses TRBV7-9 with TRBJ2-1; D remains unclear. This CDR3 has 15 residues. V was trimmed by 4 bases and J by 4 bases, leaving 14 bases between them. Germline V gene sequence: CDR1 SEHNR, CDR2 FQNEAQ (reference sequence). The CDR3 is CASSSILAEYNEQFF. The CDR3 DNA is TGTGCCAGCAGCTCCATACTCGCGGAATACAATGAGCAGTTCTTC.

The rearrangement joins TRBV19 to TRBJ1-2; TRBD1 agrees at 8 bases. The germline V gene encodes CDR1 LNHDA and CDR2 SQIVND (reference sequence). Trimming at V came to 5 bases and at J to 3 bases, leaving 8 bases not matched to a gene. This CDR3 has 15 amino acids. The CDR3 region has the DNA TGTGCCAGTAGTTCCCCAGGACAGGGTTACTATGGCTACACCTTC. Protein: CASSSPGQGYYGYTF.

The chain is built from TRBV10-3 and TRBJ1-2; 7 bases match TRBD1. CDR1 and CDR2 from the germline V gene are ENHRY and SYGVKD. V lost 4 bases and J lost 3; bases outside the gene matches: 5. The length of the CDR3 is 14 residues. The CDR3 sequence: CAISADREDYGYTF. CDR3 bases: TGTGCCATCAGTGCCGACAGGGAGGACTATGGCTACACCTTC.

CDR3 nucleotides: TGCGCCAGCCGGGGTGGAGGTTGGCCCCAGCATTTT. It specifies CASRGGGWPQHF. The chain couples TRBV23-1 to TRBJ1-5; D is ambiguous. TRBV23-1 is reported as an ORF; its role is uncertain. Trimming cost V 8 bases and J 9 bases, with 14 bases left between them. CDR3 length: 12 amino acids.

This chain joins TRBV9 and TRBJ1-2; no clear D. This CDR3 spans 11 amino acids. The germline V gene has CDR1 SGDLS and CDR2 YYNGEE. V was trimmed by 1 base and J by 8 bases, leaving 6 bases between them. Here the CDR3 reads CASSVPGGYTF. The DNA of the CDR3 is TGTGCCAGCAGCGTACCCGGGGGCTACACCTTC.

The chain recombines TRBV28 with TRBJ2-5; a possible D gene is TRBD2 (6 bases). CDR1 MDHEN and CDR2 SYDVKM come from the germline V gene. Trimming left V 6 bases short and J 0 bases short, with 11 bases between. The CDR3 consists of 14 residues. CDR3 DNA sequence: TGTGCCAGCAGCCCGGAGGGGTACCAAGAGACCCAGTACTTC. This sequence encodes CASSPEGYQETQYF.